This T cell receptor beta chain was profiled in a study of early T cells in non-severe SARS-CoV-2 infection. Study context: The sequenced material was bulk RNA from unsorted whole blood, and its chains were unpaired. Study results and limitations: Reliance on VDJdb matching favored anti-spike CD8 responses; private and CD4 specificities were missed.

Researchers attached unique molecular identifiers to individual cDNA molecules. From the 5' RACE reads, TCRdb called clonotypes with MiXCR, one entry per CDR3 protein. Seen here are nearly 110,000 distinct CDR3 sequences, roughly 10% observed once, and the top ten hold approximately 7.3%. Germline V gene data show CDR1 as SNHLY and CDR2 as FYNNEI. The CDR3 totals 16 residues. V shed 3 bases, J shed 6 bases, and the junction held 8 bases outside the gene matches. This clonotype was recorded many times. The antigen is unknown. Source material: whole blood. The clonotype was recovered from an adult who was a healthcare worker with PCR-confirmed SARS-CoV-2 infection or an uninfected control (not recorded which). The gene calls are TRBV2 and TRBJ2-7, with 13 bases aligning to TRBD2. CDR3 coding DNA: TGTGCCAGCAGTGATGTCGGCGGACTAGCGGGAGCCGAGCAGTACTTC. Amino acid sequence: CASSDVGGLAGAEQYF.